Described below is a single T cell receptor (beta chain) sequence and its context. Its antigen is not identified. Germline V gene data show CDR1 as SGHRS and CDR2 as YFSETQ. Deletions cut 4 bases from V and 1 base from J, with 11 bases between. The CDR3 is 14 amino acids. Via MiXCR, TCRdb re-called the 5' RACE reads, giving one row per CDR3 protein. The sample yields 550,000 to 600,000 distinct CDR3 sequences, around 16% seen once. This entry is derived from a study of T-cell memory formation after mild COVID-19. About the study: For the most part, TCR clusters were specific to one donor.

Study-wide points: Clones that contracted from day 15 to 85 had balanced CD4/CD8; later expanders were CD4+ biased.

The sequence derives from an adult woman who had mild COVID-19 (a few samples of this study predate the infection). Cell type and time point are not known. This sequence joins TRBV5-1 and TRBJ1-1; TRBD1 might be the D (5 bases). The source material was PBMCs or a T cell subset sorted from them (not recorded which). The CDR3 loop is CASSQHGTNTEAFF. CDR3 DNA sequence: TGCGCCAGCAGCCAACACGGGACGAACACTGAAGCTTTCTTT.